These 14 T cell receptor beta chains were sequenced from one sample in a study of blood T cell repertoires in COVID-19. The protocol was immunoSEQ multiplex PCR, while the TCRdb copy is restricted to in-frame clones and leaves out a portion. The sample has 300,000 or so clones; around 87% are singletons. The specimen sequenced was peripheral blood. These receptors originate from a woman aged 40 to 50 who had recovered from COVID-19.

The genes are TRBV9 and TRBJ1-2; 8 positions agree with TRBD1. Germline V gives CDR1 SGDLS, CDR2 YYNGEE. The CDR3 sequence is 14 residues long. V gave up 4 bases and J gave up 2 bases; unmatched junction bases: 4. The CDR3 region is CASSPGQGNYGYTF. The DNA of the CDR3 is TGTGCCAGCAGCCCCGGACAGGGCAACTATGGCTACACCTTC.

This sequence joins TRBV13 and TRBJ2-5; 7 positions match TRBD1. This CDR3 is 14 amino acids long. V lost 4 bases and J lost 2; bases outside the gene matches: 4. Germline CDR1 reads PRHDT; CDR2 reads FYEKMQ (reference sequence). Here the CDR3 reads CASSSTGWQETQYF. In DNA form, the CDR3 reads TGTGCCAGCAGCTCGACAGGGTGGCAAGAGACCCAGTACTTC.

The chain employs TRBV13 and TRBJ1-6, with unresolved D. Trimming took 7 bases from V and 14 from J, leaving 21 bases between them. Germline assignment: CDR1 PRHDT and CDR2 FYEKMQ (reference sequence). The CDR3 extends over 14 amino acids. For the CDR3, the DNA is TGTGCCAGCACGGCTAGTAGGCCCTCCGTCACCCTCCACTTT. Residues: CASTASRPSVTLHF. The full variable domain, in which reference TRBV13 and TRBJ1-6 provide the parts outside the CDR3, is AAGVIQSPRHLIKEKRETATLKCYPIPRHDTVYWYQQGPGQDPQFLISFYEKMQSDKGSIPDRFSAQQFSDYHSELNMSSLELGDSALYFCASTASRPSVTLHFGNGTRLTVT.

The chain has TRBV7-2 and TRBJ1-5, with TRBD1 identical over 7 bases. This CDR3 contains 16 residues. The V gene's germline CDR1 is SGHTA and CDR2 FQGNSA. J lost 1 base, V lost 5 bases, and 8 bases had no gene match. The DNA of the CDR3 is TGTGCCAGCAGCGCCGTCAGGGGGAAAAGCAATCAGCCCCAGCATTTT. Encoded protein: CASSAVRGKSNQPQHF.

This rearrangement joins TRBV6-6 to TRBJ1-5; D not certain. Germline CDR1 MNHNY, CDR2 SVGAGI (reference sequence). Trimming removed 0 bases from V and 8 bases from J, with 14 bases in between. The CDR3 extends over 15 amino acids. The CDR3 here is CASSYSWGGNEPQHF. DNA of the CDR3: TGTGCCAGCAGTTACTCCTGGGGAGGGAATGAGCCCCAGCATTTT.

This chain joins TRBV10-3 and TRBJ2-7; weak D call: TRBD1 (6 bases). The CDR3 has 14 residues. V shed 4 bases and J shed 2 bases, with 12 bases lying between them. The germline CDR1 and CDR2 sequences are ENHRY and SYGVKD. The DNA for the CDR3 is TGTGCCATCAGTGGACGACAGGCGACCTACGAGCAGTACTTC. It specifies CAISGRQATYEQYF.

The rearrangement joins TRBV4-3 to TRBJ1-1, with a possible D match to TRBD1 (6 bases). Germline V lookup: CDR1 LGHNA, CDR2 YSLEER. The CDR3 is made up of 15 amino acids. The V gene lost 1 base and the J gene lost 11 bases, with 20 bases spanning the gap. CDR3 sequence (DNA): TGCGCCAGCAGCCAAGTGCATGCGGGGGCCATTTCCGCTTTCTTT. Amino acid sequence: CASSQVHAGAISAFF.

The V call is TRBV13, the J call TRBJ2-7, with D possibly matching TRBD2 (6 bases). Germline V CDR1 and CDR2: PRHDT, FYEKMQ (reference sequence). This CDR3 has 17 amino acids. V dropped 5 bases and J dropped 5 bases, with 25 bases sitting between them. The CDR3 coding sequence is TGTGCCAGCAGCCATACCCCCGGAGGGGCGCTGTCAGACGAGCAGTACTTC. As protein: CASSHTPGGALSDEQYF.

This chain links TRBV6-2 or TRBV6-3 with TRBJ2-7; 7 bases line up with TRBD2. V lost 2 bases, J lost 5 bases, and 6 bases stayed unmatched. The germline V gene has CDR1 MNHEY and CDR2 SVGEGT. The CDR3 runs to 14 residues. The CDR3 region is CASSYQGGDNEQYF. The CDR3, as DNA: TGTGCCAGCAGTTACCAGGGAGGGGATAACGAGCAGTACTTC.

The chain carries TRBV11-1 and TRBJ2-2; 9 nucleotides line up with TRBD2. The CDR3 consists of 16 residues. The V gene's germline CDR1 is SGHAT and CDR2 FQDESV (reference sequence). J was trimmed by 4 bases and V by 3 bases; bases with no gene match: 6. The CDR3 spells CASSFLAGTVTGELFF. CDR3 coding DNA: TGTGCCAGCAGCTTTCTAGCGGGGACGGTCACCGGGGAGCTGTTTTTT.

CDR3 sequence: CASSRDRVGTEAFF. CDR3 bases: TGCGCCAGCAGCCGTGACAGGGTAGGGACTGAAGCTTTCTTT. J is TRBJ1-1 and V is TRBV5-1; 7 bases match TRBD1. Germline trimming cut 4 bases from V and 5 bases from J; bases unmatched to any gene: 8. The CDR3 sequence is 14 residues long. Germline V gene lookup returns CDR1 SGHRS and CDR2 YFSETQ.

The rearrangement joins TRBV18 to TRBJ1-1; D may be TRBD1 (6 bases). Germline CDR1 is KGHSH and CDR2 is LQKENI. Trimming shortened V by 1 base and J by 1 base, and 13 bases separated the two germline ends. The CDR3 totals 16 residues. The CDR3 loop reads CASSPQTGSGNTEAFF. CDR3 nucleotide sequence: TGTGCCAGCTCACCACAGACAGGCTCGGGGAACACTGAAGCTTTCTTT.

The chain carries TRBV18 and TRBJ1-2; 7 bases agree with TRBD1. Germline values: CDR1 KGHSH, CDR2 LQKENI. V lost 2 bases and J lost 4; bases outside the gene matches: 4. The CDR3 loop spans 14 amino acids. CDR3 nucleotide sequence: TGTGCCAGCTCACCAGGGGACAGCTTCTATGGCTACACCTTC. This sequence encodes CASSPGDSFYGYTF.

The rearrangement joins TRBV10-1 to TRBJ1-1, with 11 bases aligning to TRBD1. CDR3 size: 17 residues. V lost 3 bases, J lost 4 bases, and 10 bases stayed unmatched. The germline V gene encodes CDR1 WNHNN and CDR2 SYGVQD (reference sequence). Here the CDR3 reads CASSDPGTGGLVTEAFF. In DNA form, the CDR3 reads TGCGCCAGCAGTGACCCCGGGACAGGGGGTTTGGTCACTGAAGCTTTCTTT.